This TCR beta chain was identified during a study of cytomegalovirus exposure and HLA in healthy donors. Study conclusions and caveats: When analyzed later, the rates of TCR association showed variation by HLA locus, with DRB1 the most and HLA-C the fewest. Cytomegalovirus association was listed for 170 or so TCR beta chains. Earlier analysis yielded a pattern in which most TCR beta V segments were productive about 87% or about 30% of the time.

Vbeta (60) and Jbeta (13) primers were used in the PCR. Data came from immunoSEQ multiplex PCR; TCRdb stores just in-frame clones and leaves some out. This sample's clone table lists under 250,000 clones. Germline CDR1 is MDHEN and CDR2 is SYDVKM. This CDR3 contains 17 residues. J was trimmed by 3 bases and V by 4 bases; bases with no gene match: 9. Regarding this clone: The target antigen is unknown.

Sequencing was carried out using PBMCs. The rearrangement joins TRBV28 to TRBJ2-2, with 9 nucleotides matching TRBD1. This TCR derives from a girl aged 2 to 9 in good health and CMV-seropositive. DNA of the CDR3: TGTGCCAGCAGTTCCCCCCCGGGACAGGGATACACCGGGGAGCTGTTTTTT. This translates into CASSSPPGQGYTGELFF.